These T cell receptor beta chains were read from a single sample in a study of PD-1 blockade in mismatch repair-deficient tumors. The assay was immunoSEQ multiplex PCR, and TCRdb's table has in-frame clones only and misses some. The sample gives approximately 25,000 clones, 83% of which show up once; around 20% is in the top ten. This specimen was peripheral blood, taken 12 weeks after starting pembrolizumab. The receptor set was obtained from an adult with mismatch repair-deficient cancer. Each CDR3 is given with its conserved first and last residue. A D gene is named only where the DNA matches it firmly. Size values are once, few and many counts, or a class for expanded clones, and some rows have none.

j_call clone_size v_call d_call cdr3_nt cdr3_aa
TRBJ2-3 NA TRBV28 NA TGTGCCAGCAGTTTCGAGCAGGAGGGCACAGATACGCAGTATTTT CASSFEQEGTDTQYF
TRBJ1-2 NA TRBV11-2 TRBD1 TGTGCCAGCAGCTCGACAGGGTTCGAGGGCTACACCTTC CASSSTGFEGYTF
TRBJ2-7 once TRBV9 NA TGTGCCAGCAGCCCAAAGACGGGTTCATCCTACGAGCAGTACTTC CASSPKTGSSYEQYF
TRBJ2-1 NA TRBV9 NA TGTGCCAGCAGCGTAAGTGTCAATGAGCAGTTCTTC CASSVSVNEQFF
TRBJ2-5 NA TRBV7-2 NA TGTGCCAGCAGCTTACAGCGGAGCCAAGAGACCCAGTACTTC CASSLQRSQETQYF
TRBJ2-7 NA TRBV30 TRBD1 TGTGCCTGGAGTGGGGACACGACAGGGACACCAGACTTC CAWSGDTTGTPDF
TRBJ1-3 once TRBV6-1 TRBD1 TGTGCCAGCAGTGAAGCAGGGGGCGGAAACACCATATATTTT CASSEAGGGNTIYF
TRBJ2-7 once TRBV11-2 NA TGTGCCAGCAGCACCAGTCCGGCCGAGCAGTACTTC CASSTSPAEQYF
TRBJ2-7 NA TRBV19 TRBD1 TGTGCCAGTAGTGGGACAGGGATTACCTACGAGCAGTACTTC CASSGTGITYEQYF
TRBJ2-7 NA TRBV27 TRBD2 TGTGCCAGCAGTTTAGGTCTAGCGGGAACCTACGAGCAGTACTTC CASSLGLAGTYEQYF
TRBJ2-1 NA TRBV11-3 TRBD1 TGTGCCAGCAGCGTACAGAAGACAGGGGTCAATGAGCAGTTCTTC CASSVQKTGVNEQFF
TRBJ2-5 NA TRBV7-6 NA TGTGCCAGCAGCAGGCCCTATCAGGAAGAGACCCAGTACTTC CASSRPYQEETQYF
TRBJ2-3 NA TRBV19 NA TGTGCCAGTCGTCCTAGGGGGAGAAGGACAGATACGCAGTATTTT CASRPRGRRTDTQYF
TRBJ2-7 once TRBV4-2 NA TGTGCCAGCAGCCAAGCCGGGCTCACTTTCGAGCAGTACTTC CASSQAGLTFEQYF
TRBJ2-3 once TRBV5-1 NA TGCGCCAGCAGCTTGATAGGGTTGAGGGCAGATACGCAGTATTTT CASSLIGLRADTQYF
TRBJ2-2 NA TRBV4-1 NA TGCGCCAGCAGCCCCCCTTTCATTAGCGCGGTGAGGGAGCTGTTTTTT CASSPPFISAVRELFF
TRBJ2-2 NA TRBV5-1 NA TGCGCCAGCAGCTTGGACCCGGAGGTACTATCCGGGGAGCTGTTTTTT CASSLDPEVLSGELFF
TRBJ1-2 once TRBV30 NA TGTGCCTGGAGTCTAAGGGGGGCAGGGGTGTCGGCTATTGGCTACACCTTC CAWSLRGAGVSAIGYTF
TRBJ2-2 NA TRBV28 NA TGTGCCAGCAGGACTCCGACAGGGAACACCGGGGAGCTGTTTTTT CASRTPTGNTGELFF
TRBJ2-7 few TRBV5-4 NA TGTGCCAGCAGCTTGGCGTGGGACTCCCCGGGCGAGCAGTACTTC CASSLAWDSPGEQYF
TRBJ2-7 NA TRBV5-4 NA TGTGCCAGCAGTTGGGACTCTCACTCCTACGAGCAGTACTTC CASSWDSHSYEQYF
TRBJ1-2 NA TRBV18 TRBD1 TGTGCCAGCTCACACGGGACAGGGAACTATGGCTACACCTTC CASSHGTGNYGYTF
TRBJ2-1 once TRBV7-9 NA TGTGCCAGCAGCTTACCTGGGGGCGATGAGCAGTTCTTC CASSLPGGDEQFF
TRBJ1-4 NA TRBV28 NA TGTGCCAGCAGTTTCGGGGAAAAACTGTTTTTT CASSFGEKLFF